These 14 T cell receptor beta chains were all obtained from the same sample, sequenced in a study of blood T cell repertoires in COVID-19. Sequenced by immunoSEQ multiplex PCR; TCRdb stores in-frame clones only, minus some. The top ten hold 4% to 5% of the sample, which has roughly 190,000 clones, 88% seen once. Specimen: peripheral blood. The origin of the receptors is a human donor in a cohort sampled during active COVID-19.

The chain carries TRBV19 and TRBJ1-2; no firm D call. V was pared by 6 bases and J by 1 base, with 12 bases between. This CDR3 spans 14 amino acids. From germline, CDR1 is LNHDA and CDR2 SQIVND (reference sequence). CDR3 sequence reads: CASRSPGLNYGYTF. The CDR3 nucleotides read TGTGCCAGTAGATCCCCGGGTCTTAACTATGGCTACACCTTC.

The chain uses TRBV11-2 and TRBJ2-5; D remains unclear. With 6 bases removed from V and 9 bases from J, the gap between germline ends came to 14 bases. The CDR3 has 12 amino acids. Germline V CDR1 and CDR2: SGHAT, FQNNGV. CDR3 DNA: TGTGCCAGCAGACCTCTTACCGAGGCCCAGTACTTC. It codes for CASRPLTEAQYF.

This rearrangement joins TRBV6-1 to TRBJ2-3, with 8 bases lining up with TRBD2. Germline V gene sequence: CDR1 MNHNS, CDR2 SASEGT. Unmatched junction bases numbered 11, after V lost 4 bases and J lost 2 bases. This CDR3 has 17 residues. The CDR3: CASSGRTGTSATDTQYF. In nucleotides, the CDR3 is TGTGCCAGCAGTGGGCGGACCGGGACTAGTGCCACAGATACGCAGTATTTT.

The V and J genes are TRBV9 and TRBJ2-1; tentatively, D is TRBD1 (6 bases). V was trimmed by 4 bases and J by 5 bases, leaving 16 bases between them. Germline V gene data show CDR1 as SGDLS and CDR2 as YYNGEE. CDR3 length equals 15 residues. CDR3 protein: CASSLIGTTHNEQFF. The CDR3 nucleotides read TGTGCCAGCAGCCTCATCGGGACAACCCACAATGAGCAGTTCTTC.

Notes on this clone: Different DNA sequences within this sample yield the same CDR3. This chain uses TRBV7-9 with TRBJ2-3; the D gene is possibly TRBD1 (5 bases). The CDR3 is 14 residues long. From germline, CDR1 is SEHNR and CDR2 FQNEAQ (reference sequence). The V and J ends lost 5 bases and 2 bases respectively, with 11 bases between them. The CDR3, as DNA: TGTGCCAGCAGCCTCCAGGGCTCCACAGATACGCAGTATTTT. Amino acids: CASSLQGSTDTQYF.

The chain recombines TRBV28 with TRBJ2-2; 9 positions match TRBD1. CDR1 is MDHEN and CDR2 is SYDVKM in the germline V gene. J lost 3 bases, V lost 3 bases, and 5 bases had no gene match. This CDR3 comprises 16 residues. CDR3 protein: CASSLLNRGHTGELFF. DNA of the CDR3: TGTGCCAGCAGTTTGTTAAACAGGGGGCACACCGGGGAGCTGTTTTTT.

The chain is built from TRBV7-2 and TRBJ2-3; D is uncertain. Looked up from germline, CDR1 is SGHTA and CDR2 is FQGNSA. Trimming stripped 4 bases from V and 6 bases from J, with 8 bases between. The CDR3 has 12 residues. The CDR3 nucleotides read TGTGCCAGCAGCTCCGGTTTGGATACGCAGTATTTT. It translates to CASSSGLDTQYF.

This clone occurred many times. V usage is TRBV7-2 and J usage is TRBJ2-3, with TRBD2 matching over 12 bases. J lost 0 bases, V lost 5 bases, and 6 bases had no gene match. This CDR3 spans 17 amino acids. Per germline, CDR1 SGHTA and CDR2 FQGNSA. The CDR3 reads CASSPAGTSGSTDTQYF. The CDR3 nucleotides read TGTGCCAGCAGCCCCGCCGGGACTAGCGGGAGCACAGATACGCAGTATTTT.

This clone was picked up a small number of times. The CDR3 sequence: CASSRDRVRSPLHF. Written as DNA, the CDR3 is TGTGCCAGCAGCCGGGACAGAGTTCGATCACCCCTCCACTTT. V is TRBV7-6 and J is TRBJ1-6; 7 bases align to TRBD1. This CDR3 region has 14 residues. Germline V lookup: CDR1 SGHVS, CDR2 FNYEAQ. Losses at the gene ends were 5 bases for V and 10 bases for J; bases not matched to a gene: 8.

This chain joins TRBV19 and TRBJ1-4; D perhaps matches TRBD1 (5 bases). CDR1 LNHDA and CDR2 SQIVND come from the germline V gene (reference sequence). There are 14 residues in the CDR3. With 3 bases removed from V and 8 bases from J, the gap between germline ends came to 13 bases. For the CDR3, the DNA is TGTGCCAGTAGTATCGGGCAGGGTCGGGAAAAACTGTTTTTT. Its protein product is CASSIGQGREKLFF.

This rearrangement joins TRBV9 to TRBJ2-3, with TRBD1 as a possible D gene (6 bases). The V gene's germline CDR1 is SGDLS and CDR2 YYNGEE. The CDR3 spans 17 residues. Trimming removed 4 bases at V and 4 bases at J, with 22 bases between. CDR3 protein: CASSLQNSGRGADTQYF. In DNA form, the CDR3 reads TGTGCCAGCAGCCTACAAAACTCAGGCAGGGGAGCAGATACGCAGTATTTT. Based on the CDR3 plus reference TRBV9 and TRBJ2-3, the full variable domain is DSGVTQTPKHLITATGQRVTLRCSPRSGDLSVYWYQQSLDQGLQFLIQYYNGEERAKGNILERFSAQQFPDLHSELNLSSLELGDSALYFCASSLQNSGRGADTQYFGPGTRLTVL.

The rearrangement uses TRBV27 and TRBJ2-7; D not certain. With 0 bases removed from V and 2 bases from J, the gap between germline ends came to 11 bases. Germline V gives CDR1 MNHEY, CDR2 SMNVEV (reference sequence). This CDR3 has 15 amino acids. The CDR3 region is CASSLSVTTTYEQYF. Written as DNA, the CDR3 is TGTGCCAGCAGTTTATCTGTGACAACGACCTACGAGCAGTACTTC.

The V gene is TRBV5-1, the J gene TRBJ2-1; no definite D call. V shed 0 bases and J shed 5 bases, with 9 bases lying between them. The CDR3 spans 14 residues. Germline CDR1 SGHRS, CDR2 YFSETQ. The CDR3 region has the DNA TGCGCCAGCAGCTTGGACTCCCACCACAATGAGCAGTTCTTC. Translation: CASSLDSHHNEQFF.

The chain uses TRBV3-1 (or the pseudogene TRBV3-2) and TRBJ2-7; 11 bases align to TRBD2. V shed 2 bases, J shed 5 bases, and the junction held 8 bases outside the gene matches. CDR3 size: 16 residues. Germline assignment: CDR1 LGHDT and CDR2 YNNKEL (reference sequence). CDR3 sequence (DNA): TGTGCCAGCAGCCAACGTAGCGGGGGGGCCTCAAACGAGCAGTACTTC. Protein: CASSQRSGGASNEQYF.